Here is one T cell receptor beta chain with its context. The data originate from a study of blood T cell repertoires in COVID-19. In the study overall: Nucleic acid was either cDNA or gDNA, and it came from T cells, B-cell-depleted T cells, or PBMCs.

In the original processing: The assay estimated nucleated cells by amplifying reference gene primers. Clones were sequenced by immunoSEQ multiplex PCR, and TCRdb holds only the in-frame ones, with some missing. For V, J and clone size, that table is used; D and trimming come from the DNA. The sample includes 350,000 to 400,000 clones, roughly 87% of them seen just once. In assigning cohorts, the study relied on participant-reported clinical history. Symptom resolution, clearance, or two negative PCRs marked donors in Cohort 3 as recovered. The ends were cut back, 4 bases at V and 1 base at J, with 7 bases in the middle. This CDR3 has 14 amino acids. Germline V gene lookup returns CDR1 LNHNV and CDR2 YYDKDF (reference sequence).

This chain joins TRBV15 and TRBJ2-2; D not resolved. This clonotype was sampled from a woman aged 25 to 39 who had recovered from COVID-19. Sequenced input: PBMCs or T cells enriched from blood (not recorded which). CDR3 amino acids: CATSTTVNTGELFF. For the CDR3, the DNA is TGTGCCACCAGCACCACAGTGAACACCGGGGAGCTGTTTTTT.